The 5 T cell receptor beta chains presented below share a single source sample, sequenced in a study of cytomegalovirus exposure and HLA in healthy donors. Only in-frame clones appear in the TCRdb table, and some are missing; sequencing was by immunoSEQ multiplex PCR. The profile shows 120,000 or so clones, about 83% of them singletons. The material sequenced was PBMCs. The receptors were sampled from a woman in her twenties or thirties in good health and CMV-seronegative.

The chain has TRBV10-1 and TRBJ1-3, with a weak D call TRBD1 (5 bases). Germline CDR1 WNHNN, CDR2 SYGVQD (reference sequence). This CDR3 spans 14 amino acids. V lost 6 bases and J lost 4, with 13 bases in between. The CDR3: CASRDITRGNTIYF. CDR3 in DNA: TGCGCCAGCAGGGACATTACGCGGGGAAACACCATATATTTT.

CDR3 sequence: CASSLGRQGVTYGYTF. The CDR3 coding sequence is TGTGCCAGCAGCTTAGGGCGACAGGGGGTAACCTATGGCTACACCTTC. The chain recombines TRBV7-2 with TRBJ1-2, with 9 bases that match TRBD1. CDR1 and CDR2 from the germline V gene are SGHTA and FQGNSA. The CDR3 runs 16 residues. The V and J ends lost 1 base and 4 bases, in that order; junction bases with no gene match: 7.

The CDR3 loop reads CASSDTSGARDTQYF. The CDR3 DNA is TGTGCCAGCAGCGATACTAGCGGGGCTCGAGATACGCAGTATTTT. The gene calls are TRBV6-5 and TRBJ2-3; 10 bases line up with TRBD2. The junction had 8 bases not matched to a gene; V was cut back by 6 bases and J by 5 bases. Germline values: CDR1 MNHEY, CDR2 SVGAGI. The length of the CDR3 is 15 residues.

The DNA for the CDR3 is TGCGCCAGCAGCCAAGGCAGGGGGGAATATGGCTACACCTTC. Translated: CASSQGRGEYGYTF. V gene TRBV4-3 combines with J gene TRBJ1-2; TRBD1 aligns across 7 bases. Per germline, CDR1 LGHNA and CDR2 YSLEER. V shed 1 base and J 5 bases; nucleotides not matched to a gene: 4. The CDR3 covers 14 residues.

The chain uses TRBV10-3 and TRBJ2-3, with TRBD2 matching 8 bases. V lost 4 bases to trimming and J lost 4 bases; unmatched junction nucleotides: 7. The germline V gene encodes CDR1 ENHRY and CDR2 SYGVKD. The CDR3 runs 15 residues. This CDR3 is CAISVSGGLADTQYF. In DNA, the CDR3 is TGTGCCATCAGTGTGAGCGGGGGTTTGGCAGATACGCAGTATTTT.